This TCR beta chain was retrieved from a study of blood T cell repertoires in COVID-19. The overall study: The samples span acute and convalescent COVID-19 from the United States, Italy and Spain.

Repertoires were generated with immunoSEQ multiplex PCR, while TCRdb's copy carries only in-frame clones and drops some. The sample contains about 98,000 clones, roughly 80% of which appear only once. This clone was observed once. The clonotype originates from a woman aged 80 or over with acute or convalescent COVID-19. Material for sequencing was peripheral blood.

The CDR3 nucleotides read TGCGCCAGCAACCCCAGCGAGGGTAACTATGGCTACACCTTC. Protein: CASNPSEGNYGYTF. The V and J genes are TRBV10-2 and TRBJ1-2; no clear D gene. Germline CDR1 WSHSY, CDR2 SAAADI. Trimming left V 7 bases short and J 1 base short, with 13 bases between. CDR3 length: 14 amino acids.